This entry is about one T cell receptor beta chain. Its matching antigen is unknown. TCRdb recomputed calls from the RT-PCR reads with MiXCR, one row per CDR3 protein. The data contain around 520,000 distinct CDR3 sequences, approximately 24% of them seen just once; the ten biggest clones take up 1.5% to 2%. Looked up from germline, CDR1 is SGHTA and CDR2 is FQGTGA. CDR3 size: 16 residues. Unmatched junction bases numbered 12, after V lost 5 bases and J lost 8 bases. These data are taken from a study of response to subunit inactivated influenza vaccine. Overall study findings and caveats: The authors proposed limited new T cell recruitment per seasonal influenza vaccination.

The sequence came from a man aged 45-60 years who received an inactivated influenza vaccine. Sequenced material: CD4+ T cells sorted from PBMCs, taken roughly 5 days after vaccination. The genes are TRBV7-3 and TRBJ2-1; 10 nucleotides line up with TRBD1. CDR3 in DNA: TGTGCCAGCAGCACGGACCCGGGACAGGGGAGGGATGAGCAGTTCTTC. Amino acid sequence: CASSTDPGQGRDEQFF. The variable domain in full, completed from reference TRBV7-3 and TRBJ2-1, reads GAGVSQTPSNKVTEKGKYVELRCDPISGHTALYWYRQSLGQGPEFLIYFQGTGAADDSGLPNDRFFAVRPEGSVSTLKIQRTERGDSAVYLCASSTDPGQGRDEQFFGPGTRLTVL.